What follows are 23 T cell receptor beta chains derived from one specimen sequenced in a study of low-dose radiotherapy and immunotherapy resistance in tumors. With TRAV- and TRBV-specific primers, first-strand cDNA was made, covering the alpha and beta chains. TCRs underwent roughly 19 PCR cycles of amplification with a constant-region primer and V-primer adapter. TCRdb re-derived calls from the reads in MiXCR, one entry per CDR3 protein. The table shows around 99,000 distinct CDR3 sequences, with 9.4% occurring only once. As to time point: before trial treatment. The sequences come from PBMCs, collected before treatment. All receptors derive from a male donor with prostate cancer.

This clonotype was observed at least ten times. CDR3 residues: CASSTLDRGSSYEQYF. CDR3 DNA sequence: TGTGCCAGCAGCACCCTAGACAGGGGGAGCTCCTACGAGCAGTACTTC. The chain uses TRBV21-1 and TRBJ2-7; the table's D gene call, TRBD1, was not cross checked with the DNA. TRBV21-1 is a pseudogene locus. The CDR3 extends over 16 amino acids.

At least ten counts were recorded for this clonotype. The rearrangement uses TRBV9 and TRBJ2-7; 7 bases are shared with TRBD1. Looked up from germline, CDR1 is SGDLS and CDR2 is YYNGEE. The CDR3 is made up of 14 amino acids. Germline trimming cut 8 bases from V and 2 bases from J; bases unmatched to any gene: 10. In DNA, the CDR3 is TGTGCCAGTCGAGACAGGGTGAAAACCTACGAGCAGTACTTC. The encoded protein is CASRDRVKTYEQYF.

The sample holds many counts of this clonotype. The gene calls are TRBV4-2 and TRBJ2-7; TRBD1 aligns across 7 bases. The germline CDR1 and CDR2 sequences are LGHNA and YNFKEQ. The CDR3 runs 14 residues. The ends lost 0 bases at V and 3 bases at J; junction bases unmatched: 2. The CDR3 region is CASSQDGTDYEQYF. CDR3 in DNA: TGTGCCAGCAGCCAAGACGGGACAGACTACGAGCAGTACTTC.

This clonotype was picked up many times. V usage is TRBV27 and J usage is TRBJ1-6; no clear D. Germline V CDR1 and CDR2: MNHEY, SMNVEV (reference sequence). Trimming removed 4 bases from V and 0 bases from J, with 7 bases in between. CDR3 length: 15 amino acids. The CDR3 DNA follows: TGTGCCAGCAGTTCCGTCAGCTCCTATAATTCACCCCTCCACTTT. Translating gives CASSSVSSYNSPLHF.

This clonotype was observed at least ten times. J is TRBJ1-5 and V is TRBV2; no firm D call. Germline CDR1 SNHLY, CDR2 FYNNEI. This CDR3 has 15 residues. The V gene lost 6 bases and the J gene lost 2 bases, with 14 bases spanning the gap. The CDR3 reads CASRDGLVGNQPQHF. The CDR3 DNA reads TGTGCCAGCAGAGATGGACTCGTCGGCAATCAGCCCCAGCATTTT.

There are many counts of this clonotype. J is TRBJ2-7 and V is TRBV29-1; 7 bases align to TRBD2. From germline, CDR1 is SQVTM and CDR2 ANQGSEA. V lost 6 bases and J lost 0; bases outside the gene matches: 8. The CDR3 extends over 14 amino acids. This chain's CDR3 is CSVRGEGSSYEQYF. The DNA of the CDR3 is TGCAGCGTCCGAGGGGAGGGGAGCTCCTACGAGCAGTACTTC.

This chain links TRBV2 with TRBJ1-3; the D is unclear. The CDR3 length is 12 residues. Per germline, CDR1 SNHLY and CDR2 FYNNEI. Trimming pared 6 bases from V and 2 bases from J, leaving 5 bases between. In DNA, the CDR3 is TGTGCCAGCAGGGAGGCTGGAAACACCATATATTTT. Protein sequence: CASREAGNTIYF.

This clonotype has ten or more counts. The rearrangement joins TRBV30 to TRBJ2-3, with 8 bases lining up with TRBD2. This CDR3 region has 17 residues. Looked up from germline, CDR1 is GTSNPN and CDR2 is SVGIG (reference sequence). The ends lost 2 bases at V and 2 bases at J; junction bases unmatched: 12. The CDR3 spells CAWSSGTSSHATDTQYF. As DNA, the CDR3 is TGTGCCTGGAGTTCGGGGACTAGTTCCCATGCCACAGATACGCAGTATTTT.

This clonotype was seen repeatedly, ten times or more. The CDR3 region has the DNA TGTGCCACCGCGAGCTCTGGGGCCAACGTCCTGACTTTC. Its translation: CATASSGANVLTF. V usage is TRBV10-3 and J usage is TRBJ2-6; D is undetermined. CDR1 is ENHRY and CDR2 is SYGVKD in the germline V gene. The CDR3 is made up of 13 amino acids. The V gene lost 10 bases and the J gene lost 0 bases, with 7 bases spanning the gap.

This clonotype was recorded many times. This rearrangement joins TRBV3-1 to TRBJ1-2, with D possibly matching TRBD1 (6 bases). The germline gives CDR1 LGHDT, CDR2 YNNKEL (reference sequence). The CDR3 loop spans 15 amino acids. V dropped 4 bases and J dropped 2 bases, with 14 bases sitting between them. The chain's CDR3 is CASSLRGGRNYGYTF. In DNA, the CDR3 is TGTGCCAGCAGCCTCAGGGGAGGGCGGAACTATGGCTACACCTTC. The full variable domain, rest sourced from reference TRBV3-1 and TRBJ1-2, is DTAVSQTPKYLVTQMGNDKSIKCEQNLGHDTMYWYKQDSKKFLKIMFSYNNKELIINETVPNRFSPKSPDKAHLNLHINSLELGDSAVYFCASSLRGGRNYGYTFGSGTRLTVV.

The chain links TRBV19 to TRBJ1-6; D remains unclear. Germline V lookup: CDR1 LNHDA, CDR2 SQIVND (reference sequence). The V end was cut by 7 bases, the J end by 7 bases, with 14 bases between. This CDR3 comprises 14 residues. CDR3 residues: CASKIERTNSPLHF. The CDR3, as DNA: TGTGCCAGTAAGATCGAGCGAACGAATTCACCCCTCCACTTT.

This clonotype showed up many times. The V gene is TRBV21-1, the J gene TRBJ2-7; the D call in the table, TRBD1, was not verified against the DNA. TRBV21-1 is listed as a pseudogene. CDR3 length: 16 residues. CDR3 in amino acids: CASSQDPGTVTYEQYF. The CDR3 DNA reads TGTGCCAGCAGTCAGGATCCCGGGACAGTGACCTACGAGCAGTACTTC.

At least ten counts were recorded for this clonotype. CDR3 bases: TGTGCCAGTCAACGACAGTTGGATAGCAATCAGCCCCAGCATTTT. Protein product: CASQRQLDSNQPQHF. The chain has TRBV19 and TRBJ1-5; TRBD1 is a possible D gene (5 bases). The length of the CDR3 is 15 residues. V shed 8 bases and J shed 0 bases, with 14 bases lying between them. Germline V CDR1 and CDR2: LNHDA, SQIVND (reference sequence).

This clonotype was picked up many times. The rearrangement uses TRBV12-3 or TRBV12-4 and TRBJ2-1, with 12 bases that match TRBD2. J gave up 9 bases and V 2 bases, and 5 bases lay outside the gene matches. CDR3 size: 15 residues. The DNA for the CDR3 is TGTGCCAGCAGTTTATTCCTAGCGGGGGGGACTGAGCAGTTCTTC. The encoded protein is CASSLFLAGGTEQFF.

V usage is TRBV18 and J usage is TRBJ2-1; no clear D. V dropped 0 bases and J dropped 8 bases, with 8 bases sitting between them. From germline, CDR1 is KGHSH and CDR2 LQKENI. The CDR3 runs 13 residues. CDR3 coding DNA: TGTGCCAGCTCACCACCGTCGGCCGATGAGCAGTTCTTC. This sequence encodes CASSPPSADEQFF.

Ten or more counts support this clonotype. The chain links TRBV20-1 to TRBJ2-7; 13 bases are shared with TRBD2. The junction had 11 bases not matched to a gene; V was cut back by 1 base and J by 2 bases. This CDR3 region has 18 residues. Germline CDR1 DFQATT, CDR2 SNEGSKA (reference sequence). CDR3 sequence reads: CSARVFGLAGERTYEQYF. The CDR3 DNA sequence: TGCAGTGCTAGAGTGTTCGGACTAGCGGGGGAAAGAACCTACGAGCAGTACTTC.

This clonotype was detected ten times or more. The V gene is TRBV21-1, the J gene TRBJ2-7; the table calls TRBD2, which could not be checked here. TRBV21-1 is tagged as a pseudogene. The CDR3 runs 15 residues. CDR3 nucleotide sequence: TGTGCCAGCAGCACCCCAGGGCCCGAGGCCTACGAGCAGTACTTC. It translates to CASSTPGPEAYEQYF.

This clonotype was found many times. CDR3 region: CATTDFGEQYF. For the CDR3, the DNA is TGTGCCACTACAGACTTCGGAGAGCAGTACTTC. The rearrangement uses TRBV6-2 or TRBV6-3 and TRBJ2-7; D unresolved. The germline CDR1 and CDR2 sequences are MNHEY and SVGEGT. V was clipped by 10 bases and J by 7 bases, with 14 bases between them. The CDR3 covers 11 residues.

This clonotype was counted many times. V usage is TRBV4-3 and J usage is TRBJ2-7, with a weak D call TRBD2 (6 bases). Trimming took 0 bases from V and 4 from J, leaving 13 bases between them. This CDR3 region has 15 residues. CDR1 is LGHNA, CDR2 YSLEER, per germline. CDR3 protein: CASSQEPGVSYEQYF. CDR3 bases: TGCGCCAGCAGCCAAGAACCGGGAGTGTCGTACGAGCAGTACTTC.

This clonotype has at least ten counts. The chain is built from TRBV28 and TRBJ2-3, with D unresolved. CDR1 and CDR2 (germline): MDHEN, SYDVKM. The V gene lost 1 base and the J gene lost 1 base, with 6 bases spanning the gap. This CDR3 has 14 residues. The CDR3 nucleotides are TGTGCCAGCAGTTTATACCTTGGCACAGATACGCAGTATTTT. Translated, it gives CASSLYLGTDTQYF.

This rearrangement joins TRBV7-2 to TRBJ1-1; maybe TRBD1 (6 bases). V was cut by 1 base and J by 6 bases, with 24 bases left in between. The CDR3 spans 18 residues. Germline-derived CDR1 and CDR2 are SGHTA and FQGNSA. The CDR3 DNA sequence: TGTGCCAGCAGCTTAGTTAGCGCTAGGACAGCCTGGTTTGCTGAAGCTTTCTTT. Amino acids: CASSLVSARTAWFAEAFF.

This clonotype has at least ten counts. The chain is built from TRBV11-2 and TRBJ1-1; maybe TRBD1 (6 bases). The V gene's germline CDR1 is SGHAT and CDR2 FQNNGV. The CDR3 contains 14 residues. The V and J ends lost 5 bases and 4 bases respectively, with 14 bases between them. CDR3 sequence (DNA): TGTGCCAGCAGCCTGGAGGGGGTGGGCACTGAAGCTTTCTTT. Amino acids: CASSLEGVGTEAFF. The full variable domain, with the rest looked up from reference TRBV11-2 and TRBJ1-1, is EAGVAQSPRYKIIEKRQSVAFWCNPISGHATLYWYQQILGQGPKLLIQFQNNGVVDDSQLPKDRFSAERLKGVDSTLKIQPAKLEDSAVYLCASSLEGVGTEAFFGQGTRLTVV.

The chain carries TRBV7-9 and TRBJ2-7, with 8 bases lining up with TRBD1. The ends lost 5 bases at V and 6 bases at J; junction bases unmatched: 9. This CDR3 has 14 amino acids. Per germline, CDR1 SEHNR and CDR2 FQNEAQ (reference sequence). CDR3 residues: CASSKQGGMGEQYF. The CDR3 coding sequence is TGTGCCAGCAGCAAACAGGGGGGAATGGGCGAGCAGTACTTC. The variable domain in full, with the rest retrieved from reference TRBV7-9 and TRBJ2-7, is DTGVSQNPRHKITKRGQNVTFRCDPISEHNRLYWYRQTLGQGPEFLTYFQNEAQLEKSRLLSDRFSAERPKGSFSTLEIQRTEQGDSAMYLCASSKQGGMGEQYFGPGTRLTVT.